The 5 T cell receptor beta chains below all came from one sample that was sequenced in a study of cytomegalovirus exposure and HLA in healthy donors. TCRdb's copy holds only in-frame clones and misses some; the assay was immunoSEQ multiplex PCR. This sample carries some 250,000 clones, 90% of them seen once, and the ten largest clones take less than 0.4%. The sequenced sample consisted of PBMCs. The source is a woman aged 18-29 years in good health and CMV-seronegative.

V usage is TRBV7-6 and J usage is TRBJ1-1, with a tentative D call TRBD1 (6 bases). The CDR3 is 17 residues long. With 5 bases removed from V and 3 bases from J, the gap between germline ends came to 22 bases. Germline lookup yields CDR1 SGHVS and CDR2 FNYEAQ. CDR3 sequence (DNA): TGTGCCAGCAGCGTTACTACCTTGGACAGCGGTGACACTGAAGCTTTCTTT. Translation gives CASSVTTLDSGDTEAFF.

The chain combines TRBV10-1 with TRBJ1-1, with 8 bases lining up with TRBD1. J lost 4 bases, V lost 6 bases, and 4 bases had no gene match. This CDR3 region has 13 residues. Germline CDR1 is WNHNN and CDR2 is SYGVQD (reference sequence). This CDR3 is CASSGQGVTEAFF. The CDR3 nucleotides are TGCGCCAGCAGCGGACAGGGTGTCACTGAAGCTTTCTTT.

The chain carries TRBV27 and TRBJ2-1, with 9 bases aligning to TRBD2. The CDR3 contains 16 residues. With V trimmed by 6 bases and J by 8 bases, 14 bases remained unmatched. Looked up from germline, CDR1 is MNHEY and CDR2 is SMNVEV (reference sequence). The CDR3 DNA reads TGTGCCAGCAGACTCCCGGGGGCGGGGGGGCCCCATGAGCAGTTCTTC. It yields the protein CASRLPGAGGPHEQFF.

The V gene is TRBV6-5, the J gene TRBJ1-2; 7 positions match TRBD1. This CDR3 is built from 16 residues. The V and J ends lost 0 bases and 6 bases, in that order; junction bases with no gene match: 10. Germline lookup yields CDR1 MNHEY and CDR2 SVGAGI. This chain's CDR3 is CASSYSGQVKMNGYTF. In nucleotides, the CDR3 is TGTGCCAGCAGTTACTCTGGACAGGTGAAGATGAATGGCTACACCTTC.

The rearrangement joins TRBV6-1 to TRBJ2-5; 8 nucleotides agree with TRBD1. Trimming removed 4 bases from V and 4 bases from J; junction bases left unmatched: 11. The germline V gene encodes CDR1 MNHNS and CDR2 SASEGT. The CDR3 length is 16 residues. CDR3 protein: CASSGTQDRDAETQYF. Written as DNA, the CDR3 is TGTGCCAGCAGTGGCACTCAGGACAGGGATGCAGAGACCCAGTACTTC.